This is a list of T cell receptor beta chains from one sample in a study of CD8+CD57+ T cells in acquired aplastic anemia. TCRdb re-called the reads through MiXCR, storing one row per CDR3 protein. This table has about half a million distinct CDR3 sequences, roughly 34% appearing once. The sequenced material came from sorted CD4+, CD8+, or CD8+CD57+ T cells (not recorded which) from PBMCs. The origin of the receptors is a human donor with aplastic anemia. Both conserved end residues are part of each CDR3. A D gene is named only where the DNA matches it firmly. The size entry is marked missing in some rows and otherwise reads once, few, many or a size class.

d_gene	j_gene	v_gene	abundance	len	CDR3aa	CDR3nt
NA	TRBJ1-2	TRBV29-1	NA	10	CSGSAYGYTF	TGCAGCGGGAGCGCCTATGGCTACACCTTC
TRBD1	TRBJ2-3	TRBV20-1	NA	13	CSHSRGIADTQYF	TGCAGTCATTCCAGGGGGATCGCAGATACGCAGTATTTT
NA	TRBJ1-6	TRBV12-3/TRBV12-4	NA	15	CVSTILGVEVSPLHF	TGTGTCAGCACTATACTCGGGGTAGAGGTGTCACCCCTCCACTTT
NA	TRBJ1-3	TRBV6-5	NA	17	CASSYSGTGLGGNTIYF	TGTGCCAGCAGTTACTCGGGCACAGGGCTCGGCGGAAACACCATATATTTT
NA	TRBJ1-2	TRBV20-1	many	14	CSAASRAANYGYTF	TGCAGTGCCGCCTCGCGGGCAGCTAACTATGGCTACACCTTC
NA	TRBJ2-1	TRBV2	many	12	CASSGLGDEQFF	TGTGCCAGCAGTGGTCTGGGTGATGAGCAGTTCTTC
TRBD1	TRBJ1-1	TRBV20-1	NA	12	CSALTGSTEAFF	TGCAGTGCGCTGACAGGGAGCACTGAAGCTTTCTTT
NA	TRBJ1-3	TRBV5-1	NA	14	CARSLGAGSFTIYF	TGCGCCCGCAGTTTGGGGGCCGGATCTTTCACCATATATTTT
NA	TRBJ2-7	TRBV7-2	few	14	CASSRDGLSYEQYF	TGTGCCAGCAGCCGGGACGGCCTCTCCTACGAGCAGTACTTC
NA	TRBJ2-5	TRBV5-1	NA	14	CASSLNLGRETQYF	TGCGCCAGCAGCTTGAATCTGGGAAGAGAGACCCAGTACTTC
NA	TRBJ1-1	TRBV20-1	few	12	CSAATGKGEAFF	TGCAGTGCGGCTACCGGGAAAGGAGAAGCTTTCTTT
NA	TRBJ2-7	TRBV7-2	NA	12	CASSYSLSEQYF	TGTGCCAGCAGTTACTCATTGAGCGAGCAGTACTTC
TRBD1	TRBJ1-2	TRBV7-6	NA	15	CASSQGGRGAYGYTF	TGTGCCAGCAGCCAAGGGGGCAGGGGTGCCTATGGCTACACCTTC
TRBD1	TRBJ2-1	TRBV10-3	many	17	CAISEPRTGNPYNEQFF	TGTGCCATCAGTGAACCCCGGACAGGGAACCCCTACAATGAGCAGTTCTTC
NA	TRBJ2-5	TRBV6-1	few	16	CASSPPVWGARETQYF	TGTGCCAGCAGTCCGCCCGTTTGGGGGGCTAGGGAGACCCAGTACTTC
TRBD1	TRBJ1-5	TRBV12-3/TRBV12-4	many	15	CASSDRVLSNQPQHF	TGTGCCAGTAGCGACAGGGTTTTGAGCAATCAGCCCCAGCATTTT
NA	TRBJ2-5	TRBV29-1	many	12	CSGQPVGETQYF	TGCAGCGGACAACCCGTCGGGGAGACCCAGTACTTC
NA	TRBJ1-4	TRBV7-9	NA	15	CASSLVRGGSEKLFF	TGTGCCAGCAGCTTAGTACGGGGGGGTAGCGAAAAACTGTTTTTT
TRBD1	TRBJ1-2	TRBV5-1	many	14	CASRNGQGNYGYTF	TGCGCCAGCAGGAACGGACAGGGGAACTATGGCTACACCTTC
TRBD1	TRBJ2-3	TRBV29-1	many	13	CSAKTGSADTQYF	TGCAGCGCAAAGACAGGGTCAGCAGATACGCAGTATTTT
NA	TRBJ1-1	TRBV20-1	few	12	CSAREASAEAFF	TGCAGTGCAAGAGAGGCAAGCGCTGAAGCTTTCTTT
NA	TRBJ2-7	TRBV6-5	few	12	CASSFLRYEQYF	TGTGCCAGCAGTTTTTTGCGCTACGAGCAGTACTTC
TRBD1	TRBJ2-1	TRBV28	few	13	CASRTGDYNEQFF	TGTGCCAGTAGGACAGGGGACTACAATGAGCAGTTCTTC
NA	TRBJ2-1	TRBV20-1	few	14	CSAIDWKNNNEQFF	TGCAGTGCTATAGACTGGAAGAATAACAATGAGCAGTTCTTC
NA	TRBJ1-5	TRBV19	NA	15	CASSIDGRGNQPQHF	TGTGCCAGTAGTATCGACGGTAGGGGCAATCAGCCCCAGCATTTT
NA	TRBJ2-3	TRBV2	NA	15	CASSGGVLSTDTQYF	TGTGCCAGCAGCGGGGGCGTCTTGAGCACAGATACGCAGTATTTT
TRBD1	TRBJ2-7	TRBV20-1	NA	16	CSASSRQGAPTYEQYF	TGCAGTGCCAGCAGCAGACAGGGTGCTCCAACCTACGAGCAGTACTTC
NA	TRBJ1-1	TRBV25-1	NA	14	CASSEPQGNTEAFF	TGTGCCAGCAGTGAACCGCAGGGGAACACTGAAGCTTTCTTT
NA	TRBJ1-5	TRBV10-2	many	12	CASSGPNQPQHF	TGCGCCAGCAGTGGACCCAATCAGCCCCAGCATTTT
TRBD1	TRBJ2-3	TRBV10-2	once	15	CASSEWPTGGDTQYF	TGCGCCAGCAGTGAATGGCCGACAGGGGGAGATACGCAGTATTTT
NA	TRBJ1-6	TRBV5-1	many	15	CASSLLGVGNSPLHF	TGCGCCAGCAGCTTGTTGGGCGTAGGGAATTCACCCCTCCACTTT
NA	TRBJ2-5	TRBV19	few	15	CASSIEGGTSRTQYF	TGTGCCAGTAGTATAGAGGGGGGTACCTCTAGGACCCAGTACTTC
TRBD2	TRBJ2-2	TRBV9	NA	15	CASSATSGRNRELFF	TGTGCCAGCAGCGCGACTAGCGGGAGGAACAGGGAGCTGTTTTTT
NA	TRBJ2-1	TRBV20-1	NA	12	CSASQAGNEQFF	TGCAGTGCTAGTCAGGCGGGGAATGAGCAGTTCTTC
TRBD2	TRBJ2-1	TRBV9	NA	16	CASSVVSAGGRNEQFF	TGTGCCAGCAGCGTAGTGTCAGCGGGAGGACGAAATGAGCAGTTCTTC
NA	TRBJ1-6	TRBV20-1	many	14	CSASPTQGRSPLHF	TGCAGTGCTAGTCCAACTCAGGGACGTTCACCCCTCCACTTT
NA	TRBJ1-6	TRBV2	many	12	CASSEPRSPLHF	TGTGCCAGCAGTGAGCCCCGCTCACCCCTCCACTTT
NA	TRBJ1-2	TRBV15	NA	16	CATSSASRAANYGYTF	TGTGCCACCAGCAGTGCTAGTCGAGCAGCTAACTATGGCTACACCTTC
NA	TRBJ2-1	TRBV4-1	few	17	CASSQDLTSSSYNEQFF	TGCGCCAGCAGCCAAGATCTCACCTCGAGCTCCTACAATGAGCAGTTCTTC
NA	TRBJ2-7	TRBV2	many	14	CASRMTDTNGEQYF	TGTGCCAGCCGTATGACGGACACTAATGGCGAGCAGTACTTC
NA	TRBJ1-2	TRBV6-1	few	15	CASSEVGQLHDGYTF	TGTGCCAGCAGTGAAGTTGGGCAACTCCACGATGGCTACACCTTC
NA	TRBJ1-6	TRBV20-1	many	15	CSARDGSSYNSPLHF	TGCAGTGCTAGAGACGGGAGCTCCTATAATTCACCCCTCCACTTT